The 11 T cell receptor beta chains presented below share a single source sample, sequenced in a study of CD8+ T cells in alopecia areata. A sort of pooled cutaneous lymph node cells used CD4, CD8alpha, NKG2D, NKG2ACE and other stains. Sequencing templates came from extracted RNA that was reverse transcribed into cDNA. Libraries were prepared by immunoSEQ multiplex PCR; TCRdb keeps only in-frame clonotypes and omits some of them. Observed in the sample are approximately 280,000 clones, none of them singletons. Source material: CD4+ T cells sorted from a lymph node. The source is a C3H/HeJ mouse with alopecia areata. Strain haplotype at MHC: H2-k.

For this clone: Gene names and germline match the mouse. The read ends 4 residues before the CDR3 terminus; that terminus is restored from the germline J gene. V gene TRBV13-3 combines with J gene TRBJ2-7, with D possibly being TRBD1 (6 bases). From germline, CDR1 is NNHDY and CDR2 SYVADS. Trimming stripped 4 bases from V and 0 bases from J, with 11 bases between. The CDR3 is 14 residues long. CDR3 residues: CASSLTGLSYEQYF. The covered CDR3 bases are TGTGCCAGCAGTCTAACAGGGCTCTCCTAT.

This clone has a handful of counts. Any gene name here is a mouse gene name. The read terminates 4 residues before the CDR3 end, so the remaining end is supplied by the germline J gene. The V and J genes are TRBV17 and TRBJ2-1, with 8 positions matching TRBD1. This CDR3 has 14 residues. The germline CDR1 and CDR2 sequences are MNHDT and YYDKIL. The V and J ends lost 1 base and 6 bases, in that order; junction bases with no gene match: 2. CDR3 DNA, as far as it was read: TGTGCTAGCAGTAGAGGCAGGGGGCCTGCT. Its translation is CASSRGRGPA. The whole CDR3 sequence reads CASSRGRGPAEQFF.

About this clone itself: Gene names are the mouse ones. The CDR3 goes on 4 residues after the read ends, and that part is filled in from the germline J gene. This chain uses TRBV13-3 with TRBJ2-3, with 11 bases lining up with TRBD1. The germline V gene has CDR1 NNHDY and CDR2 SYVADS. V shed 1 base, J shed 3 bases, and the junction held 4 bases outside the gene matches. The CDR3 totals 16 residues. The CDR3 reads CASSDKGQGEAETLYF. CDR3 DNA, as far as it was read: TGTGCCAGCAGTGATAAGGGACAGGGGGAAGCAGAA.

This clone was observed a few times. Gene labels here are mouse ones. The sequenced fragment ends 4 residues before the CDR3 boundary, so the rest is inferred from the germline J gene. The identical CDR3 is also encoded by other nucleotide sequences in the sample. This chain uses TRBV1 with TRBJ2-7; TRBD2 agrees at 7 bases. Germline V gene lookup returns CDR1 NSQYPW and CDR2 LRSPGD (reference sequence). Trimming took 3 bases from V and 3 from J; bases not matched to a gene: 2. This CDR3 comprises 13 residues. Incomplete CDR3 DNA: TGCACCTGCAGTGCCGACTGGGACTAT. Protein product: CTCSADWDY. The full CDR3 protein is CTCSADWDYEQYF.

With regard to this clone: Genes here carry mouse names. The read falls 4 residues short of the CDR3 end, and the missing part is taken from the germline J gene. The sample contains more than one DNA sequence encoding this CDR3. J is TRBJ2-4 and V is TRBV13-3; 7 positions match TRBD2. The CDR3 is 14 amino acids. Germline trimming cut 2 bases from V and 1 base from J; bases unmatched to any gene: 1. Germline CDR1 and CDR2: NNHDY and SYVADS. CDR3 bases read: TGTGCCAGCAGTGAGCTGGGGGGTCAAAAC. Encoded protein: CASSELGGQN. The entire CDR3 is CASSELGGQNTLYF.

About this clone: Mouse gene names and germline throughout. The CDR3 goes on 4 residues after the read ends, and that part is filled in from the germline J gene. The chain carries TRBV13-2 and TRBJ2-4, with D uncertain. Germline lookup yields CDR1 NNHNN and CDR2 SYGAGS (reference sequence). CDR3 length: 15 residues. V dropped 0 bases and J dropped 0 bases, with 8 bases sitting between them. The sequenced part of the CDR3 DNA is TGTGCCAGCGGTGATGCAGGCAGAAGTCAAAAC. This gives the protein CASGDAGRSQN. The whole CDR3 protein is CASGDAGRSQNTLYF.

This clone was observed a few times. The gene names here belong to mouse. The read terminates 4 residues before the CDR3 end, so the remaining end is supplied by the germline J gene. The rearrangement links TRBV13-3 to TRBJ1-1; D possibly corresponds to TRBD1 (5 bases). This CDR3 contains 12 residues. V lost 5 bases and J lost 1, with 6 bases in between. Germline loops: CDR1 NNHDY, CDR2 SYVADS. CDR3 DNA, as far as it was read: TGTGCCAGCAGACAGGAAAACACA. Protein: CASRQENT. The whole CDR3 protein is CASRQENTEVFF.

Concerning this clone: Germline and genes here are mouse. The read terminates 4 residues before the CDR3 end, so the remaining end is supplied by the germline J gene. The V call is TRBV5, the J call TRBJ2-3, with TRBD2 matching 9 bases. The CDR3 totals 17 residues. V shed 1 base, J shed 0 bases, and the junction held 5 bases outside the gene matches. Germline assignment: CDR1 LGHNA and CDR2 YNLKQL (reference sequence). CDR3 in amino acids: CASSQGGLGTSAETLYF. The CDR3 DNA, read in part, is TGTGCCAGCAGCCAAGGTGGACTGGGGACTAGTGCAGAA.

A remark on this clone: Germline and genes here are mouse. The CDR3 end lies 4 residues beyond the end of the read and is filled in from the germline J gene. The V gene is TRBV2, the J gene TRBJ2-3; D not certain. Germline lookup yields CDR1 LGHNA and CDR2 YSYQKL. The CDR3 covers 15 residues. The V end lost 0 bases, the J end lost 0 bases, and 7 bases lay between the germline ends. CDR3 residues: CASSQDLVSAETLYF. The CDR3 DNA, read in part, is TGTGCCAGCAGCCAAGATTTAGTTAGTGCAGAA.

Notes on this clone: The genes are named according to mouse. With the read ending 3 residues before the CDR3 end, the germline J gene is used to fill in that end. The chain is built from TRBV1 and TRBJ1-6; tentatively, D is TRBD1 (6 bases). TRBJ1-6 is known as an ORF, though its function is uncertain. This CDR3 spans 15 amino acids. With 7 bases removed from V and 0 bases from J, the gap between germline ends came to 10 bases. In germline, CDR1 is NSQYPW, CDR2 LRSPGD (reference sequence). CDR3 amino acids: CTCTGQYSYNSPLYF. CDR3 DNA (partial): TGCACCTGCACCGGACAGTATTCCTATAATTCGCCC.

There are a few counts of this clone. Gene names follow the mouse nomenclature. The read comes to an end 4 residues before the CDR3 does, leaving the germline J gene to fill in the end. This chain uses TRBV19 with TRBJ2-2; TRBD1 aligns across 7 bases. This CDR3 region has 15 residues. V trimming: 2 bases; J trimming: 3 bases; junction bases outside the gene matches: 4. CDR1 is FNHDT and CDR2 is SITEND in the germline V gene (reference sequence). The CDR3: CASSITGDHTGQLYF. CDR3 bases read: TGTGCCAGCAGTATCACAGGGGATCACACCGGG. Full variable domain (rest looked up from reference TRBV19 and TRBJ2-2): GGIITQTPKFLIGQEGQKLTLKCQQNFNHDTMYWYRQDSGKGLRLIYYSITENDLQKGDLSEGYDASREKKSSFSLTVTSAQKNEMAVFLCASSITGDHTGQLYFGEGSKLTVL.